Below, 23 T cell receptor beta chains from the same sample are listed, as sequenced in a study of T cell repertoires in cytomegalovirus infection. TCRdb reprocessed the reads with MiXCR, giving one entry per CDR3 protein. The repertoire includes 150,000 to 200,000 distinct CDR3 sequences, under 15% of them detected once, and more than 20% sits in the top ten. Sequenced input: PBMCs. These receptors all come from a human donor in good health (CMV status not recorded). Some clones in this sample may be carry-over from other donors' samples.

This clonotype has ten or more counts. The genes are TRBV29-1 and TRBJ1-1; perhaps TRBD1 as D (5 bases). The ends were cut back, 4 bases at V and 4 bases at J, with 16 bases in the middle. The CDR3 totals 14 residues. Germline loops: CDR1 SQVTM, CDR2 ANQGSEA. The CDR3 reads CSVVTSWGGTEAFF. Written as DNA, the CDR3 is TGCAGCGTTGTAACCTCTTGGGGCGGCACTGAAGCTTTCTTT.

The rearrangement links TRBV7-9 to TRBJ1-3, with 9 bases matching TRBD1. Germline V lookup: CDR1 SEHNR, CDR2 FQNEAQ (reference sequence). The CDR3 covers 15 residues. V was clipped by 5 bases and J by 2 bases; unmatched bases: 4. The DNA of the CDR3 is TGTGCCAGCAGCCCAGGGACAGGGACTGGAAACACCATATATTTT. Translated: CASSPGTGTGNTIYF.

This chain links TRBV25-1 with TRBJ2-7; possible D gene TRBD1, 5 bases. From germline, CDR1 is MGHDK and CDR2 SYGVNS. The CDR3 spans 15 residues. The V end lost 3 bases, the J end lost 1 base, and 13 bases lay between the germline ends. CDR3 protein: CASSDPRGLSYEQYF. The CDR3 DNA is TGTGCCAGCAGTGATCCTAGGGGTTTATCCTACGAGCAGTACTTC.

In its sample, this clonotype was seen many times. The chain recombines TRBV7-9 with TRBJ2-5; the D is unclear. The V and J ends lost 4 bases and 4 bases respectively, with 7 bases between them. Germline CDR1 and CDR2: SEHNR and FQNEAQ (reference sequence). The CDR3 extends over 12 amino acids. The CDR3 region has the DNA TGTGCCAGCAGCTCCTCCGGAGAGACCCAGTACTTC. Translation gives CASSSSGETQYF.

CDR3 protein: CASSLIGVSYEQYF. DNA for the CDR3: TGTGCCAGCAGCTTGATCGGGGTCTCCTACGAGCAGTACTTC. This rearrangement joins TRBV5-4 to TRBJ2-7; a weak D match, TRBD2 (5 bases). The CDR3 contains 14 residues. Trimming shortened V by 1 base and J by 0 bases, and 8 bases separated the two germline ends. Germline V CDR1 and CDR2: SGHNT, YYREEE (reference sequence).

This clonotype occurred many times. This chain joins TRBV4-2 and TRBJ2-5, with D perhaps matching TRBD2 (6 bases). V lost 2 bases, J lost 5 bases, and 15 bases lay in between. CDR1 LGHNA and CDR2 YNFKEQ come from the germline V gene. The CDR3 contains 15 residues. The DNA for the CDR3 is TGTGCCAGCAGCCAACCCAGGAGGGATGAGGAGACCCAGTACTTC. It yields the protein CASSQPRRDEETQYF.

Many counts were recorded for this clonotype. The rearrangement links TRBV6-6 to TRBJ2-2; TRBD1 is a possible D gene (5 bases). CDR1 and CDR2 (germline): MNHNY, SVGAGI (reference sequence). This CDR3 is 16 amino acids long. V lost 7 bases to trimming and J lost 2 bases, with 17 bases between them. The CDR3 region has the DNA TGTGCCAGCACCATAACAGGATTCCCTAACACCGGGGAGCTGTTTTTT. This sequence encodes CASTITGFPNTGELFF.

This clonotype was recorded at least ten times. The chain links TRBV7-2 to TRBJ1-1, with a weak D call TRBD1 (5 bases). The V and J ends lost 6 bases and 1 base respectively, with 9 bases between them. The CDR3 extends over 13 amino acids. The germline gives CDR1 SGHTA, CDR2 FQGNSA. CDR3 DNA sequence: TGTGCCAGCAGACTACAGGAGAACACTGAAGCTTTCTTT. Amino acids: CASRLQENTEAFF.

This clonotype was counted many times. This chain links TRBV6-2 or TRBV6-3 with TRBJ2-1; TRBD1 aligns across 9 bases. V lost 7 bases, J lost 4 bases, and 11 bases stayed unmatched. The CDR3 is 16 amino acids. From germline, CDR1 is MNHEY and CDR2 SVGEGT. The CDR3 bases are TGTGCCAGCACCGATCGGGACAGGGTCTCATACAATGAGCAGTTCTTC. This codes for CASTDRDRVSYNEQFF.

This clonotype was seen a handful of times. The V call is TRBV6-5, the J call TRBJ2-1, with unresolved D. Germline V gene data show CDR1 as MNHEY and CDR2 as SVGAGI. Between the trimmed V and J ends, which lost 6 bases and 3 bases, there was a span of 15 bases. The CDR3 is made up of 15 amino acids. The CDR3 protein is CASRSEGFLYNEQFF. CDR3 nucleotide sequence: TGTGCCAGCAGATCTGAAGGGTTCCTCTACAATGAGCAGTTCTTC.

This clonotype was picked up many times. The rearrangement uses TRBV2 and TRBJ2-7; 8 nucleotides match TRBD1. The CDR3 loop spans 14 amino acids. Germline-derived CDR1 and CDR2 are SNHLY and FYNNEI. After removal of 4 bases from V and 6 bases from J, the junction contained 8 bases not matched to a gene. The CDR3 protein is CASSARTGIIEQYF. As DNA, the CDR3 is TGTGCCAGCAGTGCCAGGACAGGGATCATCGAGCAGTACTTC.

The chain is built from TRBV29-1 and TRBJ1-1; D perhaps matches TRBD1 (6 bases). The CDR3 consists of 13 residues. V lost 4 bases, J lost 5 bases, and 14 bases lay in between. CDR1 SQVTM and CDR2 ANQGSEA come from the germline V gene. The CDR3 DNA reads TGCAGCGTTGCCACAGGGATTTGGACTGAAGCTTTCTTT. This codes for CSVATGIWTEAFF.

At least ten counts were recorded for this clonotype. The V gene is TRBV6-2 or TRBV6-3, the J gene TRBJ1-1; no definite D call. The V and J ends lost 7 bases and 3 bases respectively, with 15 bases between them. CDR3 size: 14 residues. CDR1 is MNHEY and CDR2 is SVGEGT in the germline V gene. The CDR3 DNA reads TGTGCCAGCACCCGTCCGGGGTTTGACACTGAAGCTTTCTTT. Encoded protein: CASTRPGFDTEAFF.

V and J are TRBV12-5 and TRBJ1-1, with TRBD1 matching 7 bases. This CDR3 spans 15 amino acids. Germline lookup yields CDR1 LGHNT and CDR2 FRNRAP. V trimming: 2 bases; J trimming: 2 bases; junction bases outside the gene matches: 5. The CDR3: CASGLWAGGNTEAFF. In nucleotides, the CDR3 is TGTGCTAGTGGTTTGTGGGCAGGGGGAAACACTGAAGCTTTCTTT.

The chain couples TRBV11-2 to TRBJ1-2; maybe TRBD1 (5 bases). Between the trimmed V and J ends, which lost 4 bases and 5 bases, there was a span of 17 bases. The CDR3 runs 15 residues. Germline V CDR1 and CDR2: SGHAT, FQNNGV. The chain's CDR3 is CASSSRSQGWYGYTF. The CDR3 DNA reads as TGTGCCAGCAGCTCACGCAGTCAGGGTTGGTATGGCTACACCTTC.

This clonotype was seen repeatedly, ten times or more. The rearrangement joins TRBV7-3 to TRBJ2-5; 13 bases are a match to TRBD2. V dropped 7 bases and J dropped 2; count of bases not matched to a gene: 7. Germline lookup yields CDR1 SGHTA and CDR2 FQGTGA. The CDR3 has 16 amino acids. The DNA for the CDR3 is TGTGCCAGCACCGTCCCGGGACTAGCGGGACAAGAGACCCAGTACTTC. The encoded protein is CASTVPGLAGQETQYF.

This clonotype was recorded many times. In DNA form, the CDR3 reads TGTGCCAGCAGCAGGGAGAGCTCCTATAATTCACCCCTCCACTTT. Its translation: CASSRESSYNSPLHF. The chain has TRBV7-6 and TRBJ1-6; D uncertain. The CDR3 has 15 amino acids. Germline V gene data show CDR1 as SGHVS and CDR2 as FNYEAQ. The V and J ends lost 5 bases and 0 bases respectively, with 8 bases between them. Based on the CDR3 plus reference TRBV7-6 and TRBJ1-6, the full variable domain is GAGVSQSPRYKVTKRGQDVALRCDPISGHVSLYWYRQALGQGPEFLTYFNYEAQQDKSGLPNDRFSAERPEGSISTLTIQRTEQRDSAMYRCASSRESSYNSPLHFGNGTRLTVT.

This clonotype appeared many times. This chain links TRBV7-8 with TRBJ2-7; 10 nucleotides align to TRBD2. There are 15 residues in the CDR3. Per the germline V gene, CDR1 is SGHVS and CDR2 is FQNEAQ. Unmatched junction bases numbered 5, after V lost 0 bases and J lost 6 bases. The CDR3 region has the DNA TGTGCCAGCAGCTTAGCGTCTAGCGGGAGTTTCGAGCAGTACTTC. It translates to CASSLASSGSFEQYF. The full variable domain, in which reference TRBV7-8 and TRBJ2-7 provide the parts outside the CDR3, is GAGVSQSPRYKVAKRGQDVALRCDPISGHVSLFWYQQALGQGPEFLTYFQNEAQLDKSGLPSDRFFAERPEGSVSTLKIQRTQQEDSAVYLCASSLASSGSFEQYFGPGTRLTVT.

This clonotype was recorded a few times. The J gene is TRBJ1-2, the V gene TRBV6-2 or TRBV6-3; 9 nucleotides match TRBD1. The germline gives CDR1 MNHEY, CDR2 SVGEGT. V gave up 6 bases and J gave up 4 bases; unmatched junction bases: 9. This CDR3 spans 15 amino acids. As DNA, the CDR3 is TGTGCCAGCAGCCCCGGACAGGGGATGAGCTATGGCTACACCTTC. Translating gives CASSPGQGMSYGYTF.

This clonotype came up many times. This chain connects TRBV7-9 to TRBJ2-1; 7 nucleotides agree with TRBD2. The trim removed 5 bases at V and 0 bases at J, leaving 10 bases unmatched. The CDR3 length is 17 residues. Germline CDR1 is SEHNR and CDR2 is FQNEAQ (reference sequence). The CDR3 region has the DNA TGTGCCAGCAGCACAAGTTTAGCGGGTAGCTCCTACAATGAGCAGTTCTTC. It codes for CASSTSLAGSSYNEQFF.

This clonotype was seen many times. This rearrangement joins TRBV4-1 to TRBJ1-1; maybe TRBD1 (5 bases). Germline V CDR1 and CDR2: MGHRA, YSYEKL. The CDR3 spans 15 residues. V lost 1 base, J lost 5 bases, and 14 bases lay in between. This CDR3 is CASSQAGGLGTEAFF. CDR3 DNA sequence: TGCGCCAGCAGCCAAGCGGGGGGACTCGGTACTGAAGCTTTCTTT.

This clonotype showed up just a few times. CDR3 coding DNA: TGCGCCAGCAGCGGGTGGACAGACTCCTACGAGCAGTACTTC. Its translation is CASSGWTDSYEQYF. V usage is TRBV5-1 and J usage is TRBJ2-7; possible D gene TRBD1, 6 bases. Germline lookup yields CDR1 SGHRS and CDR2 YFSETQ. Deletions cut 4 bases from V and 0 bases from J, with 11 bases between. This CDR3 comprises 14 residues.

This clonotype was observed at least ten times. The V call is TRBV29-1, the J call TRBJ2-7; unclear D gene. Germline CDR1 is SQVTM and CDR2 is ANQGSEA. V shed 0 bases and J shed 0 bases, with 6 bases lying between them. This CDR3 region has 13 residues. This CDR3 reads CSVEDFPSYEQYF. CDR3 nucleotide sequence: TGCAGCGTTGAAGACTTCCCCTCCTACGAGCAGTACTTC.